This TCR beta chain was captured by sequencing in a study of T cell responses to AZD1222 COVID-19 vaccine (dated by TCRdb to the early 2020s). In the study overall: AZD1222 recipients whose second dose came at about 4 weeks and those whose second dose came at about 12 weeks were combined into one group, since spike-specific TCR depth and breadth did not differ between the two schedules. Trial participants were enrolled into age subgroups of 18-55, 56-69 and 70-plus years, which contained 148, 28 and 57 TCR-sequenced participants, respectively. A total of 233 trial participants underwent TCR sequencing, of whom around 210 had received two doses of AZD1222 and around 25 had received two doses of the MenACWY control vaccine.

About this clone itself: Its binding antigen is unknown. Per-nucleotide qualities are absent, and no much larger clonotype sits a single base away.

The CDR3 regions of human TCRbeta chains were analyzed by immunosequencing. The paper's processing steps were these. Repertoire TCRs were matched against a reference library of SARS-CoV-2-specific TCRs generated with the MIRA antigen-specificity platform. Breadth meant the fraction of unique TCRs that were SARS-CoV-2-associated, whereas depth meant the fraction of total T cells that were SARS-CoV-2-associated. Using the MIRA data, each spike-specific TCR was mapped to the spike region that the TCR reacts to and placed in a CD4 or CD8 class. Log10-transformed breadth and depth values were compared by one-way ANOVA with Sidak's multiple comparisons tests. Imported from immuneACCESS, the table was reduced by TCRdb to in-frame sequences with V and J called. These copies leave out some clones; in studies compared against another copy, an unresolved V gene accounts for under half, and the cause of the remainder is not known. V, J and clone size derive from that table, while D and trimming were established from the DNA sequence. In all, the sample holds roughly 130,000 clones, and around 90% of those were seen once. About 2.7% of the sample lies in the top ten.

There are 15 amino acids in the CDR3, from cysteine to phenylalanine inclusive. Kept here is only the CDR3 DNA, which spans 45 bases and is read in frame from base 1. The germline V and J ends show losses of 2 bases and 5 bases respectively, and no gene match explains 5 bases of the junction. The germline V gene provides CDR1 SGHTS and CDR2 YDEGEE. The paper's findings and limits, for the study overall: Because no day 14 peak-response samples were available, the repertoires could be characterized only after the peak T cell response. The 56-69-year group was small, and its depth increase did not reach significance, likely because of low power. Conclusions about previously exposed vaccinees are limited because only six or seven AZD1222 recipients were SARS-CoV-2 seropositive at baseline. Participants were mostly white British, with more females than males. The authors suggested clonal diversity may have been underestimated. Reportedly, close to half of the unique spike-specific TCRs recognized epitopes lying outside the regions that are mutated in the B.1.351 and B.1.1.7 variants. The whole spike protein was spanned by vaccine-associated CD4 TCRs, and dominant responses were seen in regions 160-218 and 743-854. Spike-specific TCR breadth and depth rose significantly after two AZD1222 doses compared with day 0 and with MenACWY recipients.

Per the publication, the time point label means: baseline before first vaccination. Samples from vaccinated people were obtained from the UK trials COV001 and COV002, which included a single-blind randomized controlled phase 2/3 trial of AZD1222 (ChAdOx1 nCoV-19) in healthy adults. For TCRbeta chain sequencing, PBMC samples from trial participants were taken at day 0 and at day 28 after the second dose. Recombination linked TRBV5-8 to TRBJ1-5; 9 central bases correspond to TRBD1. The sequences come from peripheral blood, collected on day 0 of AZD1222 vaccination. The sequence came from an adult in good health. The DNA sequence is as follows: TGTGCCAGCAGCTTTCAGGGGACAGGGTATCAGCCCCAGCATTTT. Its coded protein is CASSFQGTGYQPQHF.